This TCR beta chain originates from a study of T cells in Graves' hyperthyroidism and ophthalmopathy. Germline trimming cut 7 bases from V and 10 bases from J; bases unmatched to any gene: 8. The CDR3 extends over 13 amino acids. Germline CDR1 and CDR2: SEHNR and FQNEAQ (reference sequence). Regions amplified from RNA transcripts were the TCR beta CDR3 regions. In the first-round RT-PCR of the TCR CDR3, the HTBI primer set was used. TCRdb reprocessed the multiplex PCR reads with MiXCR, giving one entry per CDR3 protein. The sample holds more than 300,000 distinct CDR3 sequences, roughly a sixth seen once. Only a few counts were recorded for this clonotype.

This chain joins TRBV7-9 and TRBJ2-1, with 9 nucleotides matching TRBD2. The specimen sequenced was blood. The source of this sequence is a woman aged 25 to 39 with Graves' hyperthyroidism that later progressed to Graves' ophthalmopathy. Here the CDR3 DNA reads TGTGCCAGCACGGGGACTAGCTCCCCAGAGCAGTTCTTC. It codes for CASTGTSSPEQFF.